These 20 T cell receptor beta chains were all obtained from the same sample, sequenced in a study of CD8 T cells in ankylosing spondylitis. TCRdb passed the 5' RACE reads through MiXCR, listing each CDR3 protein once. The repertoire consists of roughly 120,000 distinct CDR3 sequences, with approximately 14% occurring once and the leading ten covering around 3%. The material sequenced was blood, either unsorted or a sorted T cell fraction (not recorded which). These receptors were taken from a female donor with ankylosing spondylitis or in good health (not recorded which).

The chain links TRBV12-3 or TRBV12-4 to TRBJ1-2; TRBD1 matches at 7 bases. CDR3 size: 15 residues. V trimming: 6 bases; J trimming: 5 bases; junction bases outside the gene matches: 12. Written as DNA, the CDR3 is TGTGCCAGCAGGGGAGAGGGGGCAATCCGTTATGGCTACACCTTC. Protein product: CASRGEGAIRYGYTF.

This clonotype has more than one count but fewer than ten. CDR3 in amino acids: CSARTSGGPETQYF. The CDR3 DNA sequence: TGCAGTGCTAGGACTAGCGGGGGGCCGGAGACCCAGTACTTC. V gene TRBV20-1 combines with J gene TRBJ2-5, with 13 positions matching TRBD2. Germline CDR1 reads DFQATT; CDR2 reads SNEGSKA (reference sequence). J was trimmed by 5 bases and V by 3 bases; bases with no gene match: 3. There are 14 residues in the CDR3.

The chain has TRBV12-3 or TRBV12-4 and TRBJ1-5; D unresolved. V lost 2 bases, J lost 4 bases, and 9 bases lay in between. The CDR3 sequence is 14 residues long. Here the CDR3 DNA reads TGTGCCAGCAGTTTATATCCTGGAAATCAGCCCCAGCATTTT. Its translation: CASSLYPGNQPQHF.

The table lists this clonotype with a few counts. The CDR3 protein is CSASQGAGETQYF. The CDR3 DNA reads TGCAGTGCTAGCCAGGGGGCAGGAGAGACCCAGTACTTC. The gene calls are TRBV20-1 and TRBJ2-5; TRBD1 matches at 8 bases. The CDR3 has 13 amino acids. V lost 3 bases and J lost 4; bases outside the gene matches: 4. Germline CDR1 DFQATT, CDR2 SNEGSKA (reference sequence).

There are many counts of this clonotype. V is TRBV9 and J is TRBJ1-6, with D hard to call. This CDR3 is built from 12 residues. Germline V gene sequence: CDR1 SGDLS, CDR2 YYNGEE. V shed 0 bases and J shed 9 bases, with 4 bases lying between them. Here the CDR3 reads CASSVDRSPLHF. In nucleotides, the CDR3 is TGTGCCAGCAGCGTAGATCGTTCACCCCTCCACTTT.

The J gene is TRBJ2-7, the V gene TRBV12-3 or TRBV12-4; a weak D match, TRBD2 (7 bases). This CDR3 spans 15 amino acids. V dropped 6 bases and J dropped 6 bases, with 21 bases sitting between them. This chain's CDR3 is CASSTTGGGGIEQYF. The DNA for the CDR3 is TGTGCCAGCAGCACCACGGGCGGGGGCGGGATCGAGCAGTACTTC.

This rearrangement joins TRBV10-1 to TRBJ2-1, with D uncertain. V lost 6 bases and J lost 9, with 15 bases in between. Germline V lookup: CDR1 WNHNN, CDR2 SYGVQD (reference sequence). This CDR3 spans 13 amino acids. The CDR3 spells CASSRQAMGEQFF. The CDR3 bases are TGCGCCAGCAGCCGACAAGCGATGGGTGAGCAGTTCTTC.

This clonotype showed up many times. The chain combines TRBV12-5 with TRBJ2-3; 11 bases are shared with TRBD2. Per the germline V gene, CDR1 is LGHNT and CDR2 is FRNRAP. Unmatched junction bases numbered 10, after V lost 5 bases and J lost 6 bases. The length of the CDR3 is 16 residues. The CDR3 nucleotides are TGTGCTAGTGGTACTACTACTAGCGGGAGTAGGGATACGCAGTATTTT. Encoded protein: CASGTTTSGSRDTQYF.

Concerning this clonotype: This may arise from a read error, as a much more abundant clone is one base away. The V gene is TRBV20-1, the J gene TRBJ1-1; D perhaps matches TRBD1 (5 bases). This CDR3 has 11 amino acids. Per the germline V gene, CDR1 is DFQATT and CDR2 is SNEGSKA (reference sequence). V lost 6 bases, J lost 11 bases, and 16 bases lay in between. DNA for the CDR3: TGCAGTGCAAGAAAGGGAACAGGCGCTTTCTTT. Encoded protein: CSARKGTGAFF.

This clonotype has a count of ten or more. V is TRBV7-8 and J is TRBJ1-1; TRBD1 is a possible D gene (5 bases). Germline V gives CDR1 SGHVS, CDR2 FQNEAQ. V was cut by 5 bases and J by 2 bases, with 9 bases left in between. The CDR3 spans 13 residues. CDR3 sequence: CASSHGQNTEAFF. For the CDR3, the DNA is TGTGCCAGCAGCCATGGACAAAACACTGAAGCTTTCTTT.

This rearrangement joins TRBV3-1 to TRBJ1-1; 7 nucleotides match TRBD1. CDR3 length equals 12 residues. J gave up 5 bases and V 6 bases, and 3 bases lay outside the gene matches. Germline CDR1 LGHDT, CDR2 YNNKEL (reference sequence). The CDR3 spells CASRRDSTEAFF. The CDR3, as DNA: TGTGCCAGCAGACGGGACAGTACTGAAGCTTTCTTT.

This clonotype was recorded at least ten times. V is TRBV19 and J is TRBJ1-1, with D possibly TRBD1 on 6 matching bases. V was trimmed by 4 bases and J by 5 bases, leaving 11 bases between them. The CDR3 has 13 amino acids. CDR1 is LNHDA, CDR2 SQIVND, per germline (reference sequence). DNA for the CDR3: TGTGCCAGTAGTAGCACAGGGAGAACTGAAGCTTTCTTT. It translates to CASSSTGRTEAFF.

J is TRBJ1-2 and V is TRBV7-8, with D unclear. Trimming pared 5 bases from V and 1 base from J, leaving 8 bases between. CDR3 length: 13 amino acids. CDR1 is SGHVS, CDR2 FQNEAQ, per germline. The CDR3 loop reads CASSPQHNYGYTF. CDR3 nucleotides: TGTGCCAGCAGCCCGCAACATAACTATGGCTACACCTTC.

On this clonotype itself: Just one base apart from a much larger clone, this may be a read error. The V call is TRBV7-2, the J call TRBJ2-3; possibly TRBD1 or TRBD2 for D (5 bases each). This CDR3 region has 14 residues. Trimming shortened V by 6 bases and J by 0 bases, and 10 bases separated the two germline ends. Germline CDR1 reads SGHTA; CDR2 reads FQGNSA. The CDR3 DNA reads TGTGCCAGCAGGAGGGGCCGGAGCACAGATACGCAGTATTTT. Its protein is CASRRGRSTDTQYF.

This clonotype has a handful of counts. This chain uses TRBV12-3 or TRBV12-4 with TRBJ2-1, with 8 bases identical to TRBD2. The CDR3 runs to 12 residues. Losses at the gene ends were 8 bases for V and 5 bases for J; bases not matched to a gene: 2. The CDR3 spells CASGTRDNEQFF. The CDR3 DNA is TGTGCCAGCGGGACTAGGGACAATGAGCAGTTCTTC.

This clonotype was counted ten times or more. V gene TRBV7-2 combines with J gene TRBJ2-7; D not certain. Germline CDR1 SGHTA, CDR2 FQGNSA. The CDR3 loop spans 13 amino acids. The V end lost 2 bases, the J end lost 2 bases, and 7 bases lay between the germline ends. CDR3: CASSLKRTYEQYF. In DNA form, the CDR3 reads TGTGCCAGCAGCTTAAAGCGCACCTACGAGCAGTACTTC. The full variable domain, completed using reference TRBV7-2 and TRBJ2-7, is GAGVSQSPSNKVTEKGKDVELRCDPISGHTALYWYRQSLGQGLEFLIYFQGNSAPDKSGLPSDRFSAERTGGSVSTLTIQRTQQEDSAVYLCASSLKRTYEQYFGPGTRLTVT.

This rearrangement joins TRBV20-1 to TRBJ2-3; 10 bases line up with TRBD2. After removal of 6 bases from V and 9 bases from J, the junction contained 15 bases not matched to a gene. Germline CDR1 reads DFQATT; CDR2 reads SNEGSKA (reference sequence). The CDR3 length is 15 residues. As DNA, the CDR3 is TGCAGTGCCGACCCAGAGGGACTAGCGAGGGCAACGCAGTATTTT. It translates to CSADPEGLARATQYF.

Concerning this clonotype: This may come from a read error, since a much larger clone is one base off. V gene TRBV15 combines with J gene TRBJ1-4; 7 bases are shared with TRBD1. CDR3 length: 14 residues. CDR1 is LNHNV, CDR2 YYDKDF, per germline (reference sequence). The CDR3 DNA sequence: TGTGTCACCAGCAGTAAGGGGGCGAGGGAAAAACTGTTTTTT. Residues: CVTSSKGAREKLFF.

This clonotype was detected ten times or more. The V call is TRBV29-1, the J call TRBJ2-3; possible D gene TRBD1, 6 bases. Between the trimmed V and J ends, which lost 4 bases and 3 bases, there was a span of 11 bases. CDR1 is SQVTM and CDR2 is ANQGSEA in the germline V gene. The CDR3 sequence is 13 residues long. The CDR3 nucleotides are TGCAGCGTTGTCAGGGGCGGAACAGATACGCAGTATTTT. Encoded protein: CSVVRGGTDTQYF.

This clonotype was seen more than once but under ten times. This rearrangement joins TRBV12-3 or TRBV12-4 to TRBJ2-7; 9 bases match TRBD1. The CDR3 runs 13 residues. V lost 6 bases and J lost 5; bases outside the gene matches: 5. CDR3 in DNA: TGTGCCAGCAGCCGGGACAGGGTTCACGAGCAGTACTTC. Its translation is CASSRDRVHEQYF.